The 8 T cell receptor beta chains below all came from one sample that was sequenced in a study of cytomegalovirus exposure and HLA in healthy donors. PCR amplification relied on 60 Vbeta primers (plus 13 Jbeta primers). The assay was immunoSEQ multiplex PCR, and TCRdb's table has in-frame clones only and misses some. The sample contains over 150,000 clones, around 64% of which appear only once. The source material was PBMCs. All receptors come from a woman in her twenties or thirties in good health and CMV-seronegative.

This clone was counted a few times. The chain joins TRBV29-1 to TRBJ1-1, with D possibly matching TRBD1 (5 bases). CDR1 and CDR2 from the germline V gene are SQVTM and ANQGSEA. Trimming cost V 4 bases and J 5 bases, with 14 bases left between them. CDR3 length equals 13 residues. The DNA of the CDR3 is TGCAGCGTTGTCGAGTCAGGGAATACTGAAGCTTTCTTT. Translating it yields CSVVESGNTEAFF. Based on the CDR3 plus reference TRBV29-1 and TRBJ1-1, the full variable domain is SAVISQKPSRDICQRGTSLTIQCQVDSQVTMMFWYRQQPGQSLTLIATANQGSEATYESGFVIDKFPISRPNLTFSTLTVSNMSPEDSSIYLCSVVESGNTEAFFGQGTRLTVV.

This clone was found once. The CDR3 DNA is TGTGCCAGTACCTCGAGGGGGGGGTATGGCTACACCTTC. Protein product: CASTSRGGYGYTF. The chain combines TRBV19 with TRBJ1-2, with a weak D call TRBD1 (6 bases). The CDR3 runs 13 residues. Germline CDR1 is LNHDA and CDR2 is SQIVND (reference sequence). Trimming removed 7 bases from V and 5 bases from J, with 14 bases in between. Using reference TRBV19 and TRBJ1-2 for the parts outside the CDR3, the full variable domain is DGGITQSPKYLFRKEGQNVTLSCEQNLNHDAMYWYRQDPGQGLRLIYYSQIVNDFQKGDIAEGYSVSREKKESFPLTVTSAQKNPTAFYLCASTSRGGYGYTFGSGTRLTVV.

The chain couples TRBV7-9 to TRBJ2-3, with 10 bases fitting TRBD1. The CDR3 has 15 amino acids. The junction had 5 bases not matched to a gene; V was cut back by 5 bases and J by 3 bases. Germline V gene data show CDR1 as SEHNR and CDR2 as FQNEAQ (reference sequence). The CDR3 protein is CASSVGTGDTDTQYF. For the CDR3, the DNA is TGTGCCAGCAGCGTGGGGACAGGGGATACAGATACGCAGTATTTT.

This clone occurred a few times. The CDR3 loop is CASTGTGSSYEQYF. The DNA of the CDR3 is TGTGCCAGCACCGGGACTGGTAGCTCCTACGAGCAGTACTTC. This sequence joins TRBV27 and TRBJ2-7; TRBD2 might be the D (6 bases). Germline V gives CDR1 MNHEY, CDR2 SMNVEV (reference sequence). With 7 bases removed from V and 0 bases from J, the gap between germline ends came to 13 bases. The CDR3 sequence is 14 residues long.

CDR3 in DNA: TGTGCCAGCAGCCTTGGACTAGCGGGGCTACCACAAGAGACCCAGTACTTC. Protein: CASSLGLAGLPQETQYF. V is TRBV9 and J is TRBJ2-5; 12 nucleotides agree with TRBD2. Germline CDR1 reads SGDLS; CDR2 reads YYNGEE. Trimming took 4 bases from V and 2 from J; bases not matched to a gene: 9. The CDR3 loop spans 17 amino acids.

V gene TRBV7-3 combines with J gene TRBJ2-3, with TRBD2 as a possible D gene (5 bases). Trimming took off 5 bases at V and 6 bases at J, with 12 bases between the two ends. The CDR3 runs 13 residues. The germline V gene encodes CDR1 SGHTA and CDR2 FQGTGA. The CDR3 loop is CASSVTWEDTQYF. DNA of the CDR3: TGTGCCAGCAGCGTCACTTGGGAGGATACGCAGTATTTT.

The sample holds a few counts of this clone. V is TRBV5-6 and J is TRBJ1-1, with D unclear. The CDR3 is 15 residues long. Per the germline V gene, CDR1 is SGHDT and CDR2 is YYEEEE. Trimming pared 0 bases from V and 0 bases from J, leaving 9 bases between. This chain's CDR3 is CASSLVGFLNTEAFF. In DNA, the CDR3 is TGTGCCAGCAGCTTGGTCGGGTTCCTGAACACTGAAGCTTTCTTT.

This clone was seen just once. This chain joins TRBV18 and TRBJ1-2, with D possibly being TRBD1 (6 bases). Germline values: CDR1 KGHSH, CDR2 LQKENI. Trimming took off 4 bases at V and 8 bases at J, with 20 bases between the two ends. This CDR3 has 15 residues. The CDR3, as DNA: TGTGCCAGCTCACAAGGGACACCCGCCGCGAGGGGCTACACCTTC. As protein: CASSQGTPAARGYTF.